This TCR beta chain was obtained from a study of T cell responses to AZD1222 COVID-19 vaccine. Produced via immunoSEQ multiplex PCR; TCRdb's table is partial and in-frame only. The sample lists some 99,000 clones; around 90% were seen once. Germline CDR1 MDHEN, CDR2 SYDVKM. The CDR3 is made up of 15 amino acids. V lost 5 bases and J lost 1; bases outside the gene matches: 5. This material consisted of peripheral blood, taken on day 0 of MenACWY control vaccination. The receptor was isolated from an adult in good health. V and J are TRBV28 and TRBJ1-1, with TRBD1 matching over 9 bases. The CDR3 coding sequence is TGTGCCAGCAGTACCCGGGACAGGGAGAACACTGAAGCTTTCTTT. This encodes CASSTRDRENTEAFF.